The 6 T cell receptor beta chains presented below share a single source sample, sequenced in a study of control samples from healthy donors and cancer patients. Only in-frame clones appear in the TCRdb table, and some are missing; sequencing was by immunoSEQ multiplex PCR. The repertoire includes about 160,000 clones, around 90% of them detected once, and 12% sits in the top ten. Material for sequencing was blood. Receptor source: a man younger than 40 in good health.

J is TRBJ2-5 and V is TRBV20-1; D is unclear. CDR1 DFQATT and CDR2 SNEGSKA come from the germline V gene (reference sequence). The V end lost 2 bases, the J end lost 2 bases, and 3 bases lay between the germline ends. The CDR3 is 11 residues long. The CDR3 loop is CSARRQETQYF. Here the CDR3 DNA reads TGCAGTGCTAGAAGGCAAGAGACCCAGTACTTC.

This chain joins TRBV18 and TRBJ2-1, with a weak D call TRBD1 (6 bases). The V and J ends lost 3 bases and 7 bases respectively, with 19 bases between them. The CDR3 length is 16 residues. The germline gives CDR1 KGHSH, CDR2 LQKENI. In DNA form, the CDR3 reads TGTGCCAGCTCACCTCCCTCCGAGGGGGTTCTTAATGAGCAGTTCTTC. Its protein is CASSPPSEGVLNEQFF. The full variable domain, its missing parts supplied by reference TRBV18 and TRBJ2-1, is NAGVMQNPRHLVRRRGQEARLRCSPMKGHSHVYWYRQLPEEGLKFMVYLQKENIIDESGMPKERFSAEFPKEGPSILRIQQVVRGDSAAYFCASSPPSEGVLNEQFFGPGTRLTVL.

The chain uses TRBV9 and TRBJ2-7; TRBD2 agrees at 7 bases. The germline V gene encodes CDR1 SGDLS and CDR2 YYNGEE. The CDR3 spans 18 residues. Unmatched junction bases numbered 18, after V lost 0 bases and J lost 6 bases. The CDR3 is CASSVAGWGASGSVEQYF. The CDR3 region has the DNA TGTGCCAGCAGCGTAGCGGGGTGGGGAGCTAGCGGATCGGTCGAGCAGTACTTC.

The rearrangement links TRBV3-1 (or the pseudogene TRBV3-2) to TRBJ1-6, with D unresolved. The V and J ends lost 4 bases and 12 bases respectively, with 13 bases between them. From germline, CDR1 is LGHDT and CDR2 YNNKEL (reference sequence). CDR3 size: 13 residues. The CDR3 bases are TGTGCCAGCAGCCCCGGATCCGATAGACCCCTCCACTTT. Protein product: CASSPGSDRPLHF.

The chain has TRBV3-1 (or the pseudogene TRBV3-2) and TRBJ1-5; D remains ambiguous. V was pared by 0 bases and J by 7 bases, with 7 bases between. From germline, CDR1 is LGHDT and CDR2 YNNKEL (reference sequence). The CDR3 length is 13 residues. CDR3 residues: CASSQDRTQPQHF. CDR3 DNA sequence: TGTGCCAGCAGCCAAGATAGGACGCAGCCCCAGCATTTT.

The CDR3 DNA reads as TGTGCCAGCAGCGTAGGGGACAGGGCCTACGAGCAGTACTTC. Its protein product is CASSVGDRAYEQYF. The chain employs TRBV9 and TRBJ2-7; 9 nucleotides agree with TRBD1. The CDR3 loop spans 14 amino acids. Germline lookup yields CDR1 SGDLS and CDR2 YYNGEE. Germline trimming cut 0 bases from V and 2 bases from J; bases unmatched to any gene: 0.